The sample holds a few counts of the clone carrying this TCR beta chain. The data stem from a study of cytomegalovirus exposure and HLA in healthy donors. The V gene lost 5 bases and the J gene lost 5 bases, with 6 bases spanning the gap. The CDR3 loop spans 11 amino acids. Germline V lookup: CDR1 LNHDA, CDR2 SQIVND (reference sequence). Primers: 60 Vbeta forward and 13 Jbeta reverse. TCRdb's copy holds only in-frame clones and misses some; the assay was immunoSEQ multiplex PCR. The sample includes roughly 150,000 clones, about 82% of them seen just once. The sequencing sample was made of PBMCs. The gene calls are TRBV19 and TRBJ1-2; D gene ambiguous. The sequence was collected from a woman in her thirties or forties in good health and CMV-seropositive. CDR3 in DNA: TGTGCCAGTAGTTCCGTGTATGGCTACACCTTC. Protein sequence: CASSSVYGYTF.